One sample yielded the 29 T cell receptor delta chains listed below, sequenced in a study of gamma-delta T cells after stem cell transplantation. TCRdb re-identified clones in the RT-PCR reads via CATT. The data hold thousands of delta-chain clones, with 1.5% to 2% observed a single time. The sample comprised gamma-delta T cells. These receptors all stem from a human donor. It is not recorded whose cells these are; they may come from a transplant donor.

About this clone: The protein TCRdb gives is from a much larger clone and does not agree with this DNA's translation at residue 5, likely a read error; the protein shown here comes from the DNA. The rearrangement joins TRDV2 to TRDJ1; no firm D call. The germline gives CDR1 GEAIGNYY, CDR2 EKD. The CDR3 is 18 amino acids. Deletions cut 3 bases from V and 3 bases from J, with 25 bases between. The CDR3 DNA is TGTGCCTGTGACCCCGTAGCCCCAGCAAACCCAGGGGCCGATAAACTCATCTTT. Residues: CACDPVAPANPGADKLIF.

This clone came up a few times. TCRdb shows a much larger clone's protein in place of this DNA's translation, and the two differ at residue 7, likely through a read error; the protein shown is translated from the DNA. J is TRDJ1 and V is TRDV2; D is ambiguous. With 1 base removed from V and 0 bases from J, the gap between germline ends came to 11 bases. The CDR3 spans 15 residues. Per the germline V gene, CDR1 is GEAIGNYY and CDR2 is EKD. CDR3 in DNA: TGTGCCTGTGACACAGTGGTGACGTACACCGATAAACTCATCTTT. Translated, it gives CACDTVVTYTDKLIF.

Remarks on this clone: TCRdb has a much larger clone's protein, which differs at residue 6 from the translation of this DNA, likely because of a read error; what is shown is the protein translated from the DNA. The CDR3, as DNA: TGTGCCTGTGACAGCCCGGGGGATAAGGCCGATAAACTCATCTTT. This translates into CACDSPGDKADKLIF. The chain uses TRDV2 and TRDJ1; TRDD3 matches at 8 bases. CDR3 length equals 15 residues. V shed 2 bases, J shed 3 bases, and the junction held 7 bases outside the gene matches. Germline assignment: CDR1 GEAIGNYY and CDR2 EKD.

Only a few counts were recorded for this clone. This likely stems from a read error, as it lies one base from a far larger clone. Distinct nucleotide sequences in the sample also encode this CDR3. The chain links TRDV2 to TRDJ1; no definite D call. The CDR3 totals 16 residues. CDR1 is GEAIGNYY and CDR2 is EKD in the germline V gene. The V end was cut by 0 bases, the J end by 0 bases, with 13 bases between. The CDR3 loop is CACDTVEELYTDKLIF. The CDR3 DNA sequence: TGTGCCTGTGACACCGTGGAGGAGTTGTACACCGATAAACTCATCTTT.

For this clone: TCRdb records a much larger clone's protein for this DNA, with a difference at residue 7 that likely arises from a read error; the protein given is the translation of the DNA. V gene TRDV2 combines with J gene TRDJ1; D uncertain. V dropped 0 bases and J dropped 0 bases, with 13 bases sitting between them. The CDR3 extends over 16 amino acids. CDR1 is GEAIGNYY and CDR2 is EKD in the germline V gene. The CDR3 protein is CACDTVKEGYTDKLIF. The CDR3 DNA is TGTGCCTGTGACACCGTTAAGGAAGGGTACACCGATAAACTCATCTTT.

This clone turned up a few times. A far larger clone is only one base removed, so a read error is likely. V and J are TRDV2 and TRDJ1; 12 nucleotides match TRDD3. The CDR3 is 17 amino acids. Germline V CDR1 and CDR2: GEAIGNYY, EKD. The CDR3 DNA reads TGTGCCTTTGACACGCTGGGGGATACGGCGTACACCGATAAACTCATCTTT. It specifies CAFDTLGDTAYTDKLIF.

On this clone: TCRdb shows a much larger clone's protein in place of this DNA's translation, and the two differ at residue 4, likely through a read error; the protein shown is translated from the DNA. V gene TRDV2 combines with J gene TRDJ1; 12 nucleotides agree with TRDD3. V was pared by 5 bases and J by 9 bases, with 18 bases of the junction left unmatched. Germline assignment: CDR1 GEAIGNYY and CDR2 EKD. The CDR3 is 17 amino acids. The CDR3 here is CACGSVLGDTSNGELIF. The CDR3 region has the DNA TGTGCCTGTGGCTCGGTACTGGGGGATACATCGAACGGAGAACTCATCTTT.

This clone showed up just a few times. With only one base between it and a far larger clone, this is likely a read error. The sample has other DNA sequences that encode this CDR3 too. The CDR3 bases are TGTGCCTGTGACACCCTACTAGGGGATACAAGGACTGATAAACTCATCTTT. Amino acids: CACDTLLGDTRTDKLIF. J is TRDJ1 and V is TRDV2, with 8 bases identical to TRDD3. The CDR3 loop spans 17 amino acids. J was trimmed by 5 bases and V by 0 bases; bases with no gene match: 13. Germline V gives CDR1 GEAIGNYY, CDR2 EKD.

This clone occurred a few times. The genes are TRDV2 and TRDJ1; maybe TRDD3 (5 bases). Germline V lookup: CDR1 GEAIGNYY, CDR2 EKD. V gave up 3 bases and J gave up 0 bases, with 19 bases separating them. CDR3 length equals 17 residues. The CDR3 sequence is CACDALGGPRDTDKLIF. CDR3 nucleotides: TGTGCCTGTGACGCCCTGGGAGGCCCCAGGGACACCGATAAACTCATCTTT.

This clone was seen many times. TCRdb attributes to this sequence the protein of a much larger clone, which differs from the DNA translation at residue 4; a read error is likely, and the protein displayed is translated from the DNA. CDR3 loop: CACGTVGDPEDTDKLIF. DNA for the CDR3: TGTGCCTGTGGCACGGTGGGGGACCCCGAGGACACCGATAAACTCATCTTT. The gene calls are TRDV2 and TRDJ1, with 7 bases lining up with TRDD3. Trimming cost V 5 bases and J 0 bases; bases outside gene matches: 14. This CDR3 has 17 amino acids. Germline CDR1 is GEAIGNYY and CDR2 is EKD.

As concerns this clone: The likely explanation is a read error, given a far larger clone one base away. The sample contains more than one DNA sequence encoding this CDR3. This rearrangement joins TRDV2 to TRDJ1; 10 nucleotides align to TRDD3. The CDR3 spans 18 residues. V trimming: 0 bases; J trimming: 3 bases; junction bases outside the gene matches: 12. The germline gives CDR1 GEAIGNYY, CDR2 EKD. DNA for the CDR3: TGTGCCTGTGACACCGTAAGCGGGGGATACGCTCGTTCCGATAAACTCATCTTT. This translates into CACDTVSGGYARSDKLIF.

The sample holds a few counts of this clone. The chain joins TRDV2 to TRDJ1, with 12 nucleotides matching TRDD3. The CDR3 length is 18 residues. CDR1 is GEAIGNYY and CDR2 is EKD in the germline V gene. V dropped 2 bases and J dropped 0; count of bases not matched to a gene: 9. CDR3 region: CACDILLGDTPYTDKLIF. As DNA, the CDR3 is TGTGCCTGTGACATTCTACTGGGGGATACTCCGTACACCGATAAACTCATCTTT.

Only a few counts were recorded for this clone. This DNA translates differently at residue 7 from the TCRdb protein, which is that of a much larger clone; a read error is likely, and the protein shown is the DNA's own translation. This rearrangement joins TRDV2 to TRDJ1; 12 bases are shared with TRDD3. V shed 0 bases, J shed 7 bases, and the junction held 8 bases outside the gene matches. Looked up from germline, CDR1 is GEAIGNYY and CDR2 is EKD. The CDR3 sequence is 16 residues long. The CDR3 region has the DNA TGTGCCTGTGACACCATCCCTGGGGGATACGCGGCTAAACTCATCTTT. This encodes CACDTIPGGYAAKLIF.

This clone was counted between two and nine times. TCRdb lists the protein of a much larger clone for this DNA, which differs at residue 9, so this is likely a read error; the protein given here is translated from the DNA itself. V gene TRDV2 combines with J gene TRDJ1, with TRDD3 matching 10 bases. CDR1 and CDR2 from the germline V gene are GEAIGNYY and EKD. After removal of 4 bases from V and 4 bases from J, the junction contained 17 bases not matched to a gene. The CDR3 loop spans 18 amino acids. The CDR3 is CACDILGDGGLNDDKLIF. CDR3 coding DNA: TGTGCCTGTGATATACTGGGGGATGGTGGGCTAAATGACGATAAACTCATCTTT.

The sample holds a few counts of this clone. The rearrangement uses TRDV2 and TRDJ1; TRDD3 aligns across 10 bases. The V gene's germline CDR1 is GEAIGNYY and CDR2 EKD. The CDR3 consists of 18 residues. V shed 5 bases, J shed 0 bases, and the junction held 14 bases outside the gene matches. In nucleotides, the CDR3 is TGTGCCTGTGGCTTATTGGGGGATACCCGCTTGGACACCGATAAACTCATCTTT. Translated: CACGLLGDTRLDTDKLIF.

Worth noting for this clone: A far larger clone lies a single base away; this is likely a read error. This same CDR3 is encoded by further DNA sequences in the sample. This chain joins TRDV2 and TRDJ1; D unclear. CDR3 length: 14 amino acids. Germline V CDR1 and CDR2: GEAIGNYY, EKD. The CDR3: CACDTIHRTDKLIF. CDR3 sequence (DNA): TGTGCCTGTGACACCATTCATCGCACCGATAAACTCATCTTC.

A few counts support this clone. With a far larger clone one base away, a read error is the likely cause. Other DNA sequences from this sample encode an identical CDR3 as well. The chain has TRDV2 and TRDJ1; 9 bases are a match to TRDD3. The CDR3 is 16 amino acids. With 3 bases clipped from V and 2 bases from J, the junction kept 9 bases outside the gene matches. The V gene's germline CDR1 is GEAIGNYY and CDR2 EKD. The CDR3 nucleotides read TGTGCCTGTGACTTACTGGGGGACTTCAATACCGATAAACTCATCTTT. This translates into CACDLLGDFNTDKLIF.

This clone has only a few counts. It is likely a read error: a sequence one base away is far more abundant. This same CDR3 is encoded by further DNA sequences in the sample. V is TRDV2 and J is TRDJ1; TRDD3 matches at 11 bases. In germline, CDR1 is GEAIGNYY, CDR2 EKD. The CDR3 length is 16 residues. In nucleotides, the CDR3 is TGTGCCTGTGACACCTTAAGTGGGGGATACGCGTGGAAACTCATTTTT. Translated: CACDTLSGGYAWKLIF.

Worth noting for this clone: It differs at one base from a far larger clone, so likely a read error. This specimen includes other DNA sequences encoding the same CDR3. The rearrangement uses TRDV2 and TRDJ1; 8 bases align to TRDD3. Germline V lookup: CDR1 GEAIGNYY, CDR2 EKD. The CDR3 has 15 residues. V lost 0 bases to trimming and J lost 7 bases; unmatched junction nucleotides: 9. The CDR3 protein is CACDTVGRDTGKLIF. The CDR3 region has the DNA TGTGCCTGTGACACCGTTGGGCGGGATACGGGTAAACTCATCTTT.

A few counts support this clone. TCRdb's protein, taken from a much larger clone, differs from this DNA's translation at residue 7, likely owing to a read error; the protein displayed comes from the DNA. CDR3 loop: CACFVLEVATDKLIF. The CDR3 nucleotides are TGTGCCTGCTTCGTACTGGAGGTCGCCACCGATAAACTCATCTTT. The rearrangement links TRDV2 to TRDJ1, with D perhaps matching TRDD3 (5 bases). Trimming left V 7 bases short and J 1 base short, with 18 bases between. The V gene's germline CDR1 is GEAIGNYY and CDR2 EKD. The CDR3 consists of 15 residues.

Only a few counts were recorded for this clone. A far larger clone is one nucleotide away, so this likely arose from a read error. Other DNA sequences of this sample code for an identical CDR3. V usage is TRDV2 and J usage is TRDJ3; 10 bases are a match to TRDD3. The CDR3 consists of 21 residues. V trimming: 3 bases; J trimming: 5 bases; junction bases outside the gene matches: 18. Germline-derived CDR1 and CDR2 are GEAIGNYY and EKD. CDR3 loop: CACDSVEGDTRPTRDTRQMFF. CDR3 DNA sequence: TGTGCCTGTGACTCCGTAGAGGGGGATACGCGACCCACCAGGGACACCCGACAGATGTTTTTC.

This clone occurred a few times. This rearrangement joins TRDV2 to TRDJ1; TRDD3 matches at 11 bases. This CDR3 has 15 amino acids. The ends lost 3 bases at V and 3 bases at J; junction bases unmatched: 5. CDR1 GEAIGNYY and CDR2 EKD come from the germline V gene. CDR3 bases: TGTGCCTGTGACGTACTGGGGGATAGGGCCGATAAACTCATCTTT. This translates into CACDVLGDRADKLIF.

This clone is termed hyperexpanded. Within the sample, other DNA sequences also encode this same CDR3. V and J are TRDV2 and TRDJ1, with 7 bases lining up with TRDD3. Unmatched junction bases numbered 10, after V lost 1 base and J lost 0 bases. This CDR3 comprises 17 residues. CDR1 is GEAIGNYY, CDR2 EKD, per germline. CDR3 sequence reads: CACDTVGDPEDTDKLIF. CDR3 DNA: TGTGCCTGTGACACGGTGGGGGACCCCGAGGACACCGATAAACTCATCTTT.

This chain uses TRDV1 with TRDJ1; 9 bases are a match to TRDD3. The V segment lost 4 bases and the J segment 7 bases; nucleotides outside the gene matches: 13. The length of the CDR3 is 16 residues. The germline gives CDR1 TSWWSYY, CDR2 QGS. CDR3 loop: CALGARRATGGAKLIF. CDR3 coding DNA: TGTGCTCTTGGGGCCCGGCGCGCTACTGGGGGAGCTAAACTCATCTTT.

This clone was seen a handful of times. TCRdb's entry gives the protein of a much larger clone, which mismatches this DNA's translation at residue 4, likely from a read error; the protein reported here is translated from the DNA. The V gene is TRDV2, the J gene TRDJ1; possible D gene TRDD3, 6 bases. The germline CDR1 and CDR2 sequences are GEAIGNYY and EKD. The CDR3 runs 15 residues. DNA of the CDR3: TGTGCCTGTGGCACCCTGGGGTCAAAGAGCGATAAACTCATCTTT. It translates to CACGTLGSKSDKLIF.

Remarks on this clone: This DNA's translation differs at residue 5 from TCRdb's protein, which comes from a much larger clone; a read error is likely, and the protein shown is translated from the DNA. In DNA, the CDR3 is TGTGCCTGTGACGTACTGGGGGACTTCAACACCGATAAACTCATCTTT. Its protein product is CACDVLGDFNTDKLIF. The gene calls are TRDV2 and TRDJ1, with 9 bases identical to TRDD3. This CDR3 comprises 16 residues. Germline loops: CDR1 GEAIGNYY, CDR2 EKD. V lost 3 bases, J lost 0 bases, and 7 bases stayed unmatched.

As to this clone: Translating this DNA gives a protein that differs at residue 5 from the TCRdb one, which belongs to a much larger clone; a read error is likely, and the protein shown is this translation. This chain uses TRDV2 with TRDJ1, with TRDD3 matching 12 bases. The CDR3 runs 20 residues. Germline trimming cut 3 bases from V and 0 bases from J; bases unmatched to any gene: 16. Germline V lookup: CDR1 GEAIGNYY, CDR2 EKD. The CDR3 DNA reads TGTGCCTGTGACCACGTACTGGGGGATACACGTGCTGGGGACACCGATAAACTCATCTTT. Translating it yields CACDHVLGDTRAGDTDKLIF.

Only a few counts were recorded for this clone. The protein given by TCRdb reflects a much larger clone and differs at residue 10 from this DNA's translation, likely from a read error; the protein shown is the DNA's translation. V usage is TRDV2 and J usage is TRDJ1; 9 nucleotides align to TRDD3. This CDR3 comprises 16 residues. The V segment lost 3 bases and the J segment 0 bases; nucleotides outside the gene matches: 7. The germline CDR1 and CDR2 sequences are GEAIGNYY and EKD. The CDR3 sequence: CACDLLGDFDTDKLIF. Written as DNA, the CDR3 is TGTGCCTGTGACTTACTGGGGGACTTCGACACCGATAAACTCATCTTT.

V and J are TRDV2 and TRDJ1, with 11 positions matching TRDD3. This CDR3 spans 19 amino acids. The germline CDR1 and CDR2 sequences are GEAIGNYY and EKD. After removal of 0 bases from V and 4 bases from J, the junction contained 15 bases not matched to a gene. CDR3 protein: CACDTVQGGGYAVNDKLIF. The CDR3 region has the DNA TGTGCCTGTGACACCGTTCAGGGTGGGGGATACGCAGTTAACGATAAACTCATCTTT.